The 24 T cell receptor beta chains given below trace back to one sample, sequenced in a study of tumor and adjacent non-tumor tissue in lung cancer. RNA was extracted from bulk tissue without any cell sorting. TCRbeta libraries were built with three rounds of nested PCR, modified from ARM-PCR. TCRdb reprocessed the multiplex PCR reads with MiXCR, giving one entry per CDR3 protein. The table lists roughly 220,000 distinct CDR3 sequences, roughly 70% of them singletons. The material sequenced was lung tumor tissue. The receptor set was obtained from a man between 60 and 75 years old with non-small cell lung cancer.

As to this clonotype: Mismatch with germline at one junction end may stem from a read error. This rearrangement joins TRBV20-1 to TRBJ2-3; no firm D call. CDR1 is DFQATT and CDR2 is SNEGSKA in the germline V gene (reference sequence). This CDR3 contains 15 residues. The DNA for the CDR3 is TGCAATGCTAGAGATGAGCACCGGGGCACAGATACGCAGTATTTT. Its translation is CNARDEHRGTDTQYF.

With respect to this clonotype: This may be a read error: a much more frequent sequence differs by one nucleotide. This chain joins TRBV24-1 and TRBJ1-5; 7 positions agree with TRBD1. V lost 5 bases, J lost 4 bases, and 4 bases stayed unmatched. Per the germline V gene, CDR1 is KGHDR and CDR2 is SFDVKD. There are 14 residues in the CDR3. The CDR3 protein is CATSVQGQNQPQHF. The CDR3 DNA sequence: TGTGCCACCAGTGTACAGGGGCAGAATCAGCCCCAGCATTTT.

Remarks on this clonotype: The junction differs from germline at one of its ends, possibly a read error. CDR3 region: CASSYSSWEIQYF. CDR3 nucleotides: TGTGCCAGCAGTTACTCGAGTTGGGAGATCCAGTACTTC. This chain uses TRBV6-2 or TRBV6-3 with TRBJ2-5, with TRBD2 as a possible D gene (5 bases). Germline assignment: CDR1 MNHEY and CDR2 SVGEGT. The CDR3 totals 13 residues.

In the case of this clonotype: A much larger clone is a single base away; this may be a read error. The gene calls are TRBV20-1 and TRBJ2-1, with D tentatively TRBD2 (6 bases). V was clipped by 1 base and J by 0 bases, with 10 bases between them. This CDR3 comprises 15 residues. The germline CDR1 and CDR2 sequences are DFQATT and SNEGSKA (reference sequence). CDR3 sequence (DNA): TGCAGTGCTAGAGTTTTGGAGGGCTCCTACAATGAGCAGTTCTTC. Its protein product is CSARVLEGSYNEQFF.

Of note for this clonotype: A much larger clone differs by one base, so this may be a read error. The rearrangement joins TRBV4-2 to TRBJ2-4; the D is unclear. This CDR3 region has 16 residues. Germline V gene lookup returns CDR1 LGHNA and CDR2 YNFKEQ. The DNA for the CDR3 is TGTGCCAACAGCCAAGATATAAGAGAAGCCAAAAACATTCAGTACTTC. Protein: CANSQDIREAKNIQYF.

A remark on this clonotype: A much larger clone is a single base away; this may be a read error. The chain links TRBV28 to TRBJ1-1; no clear D gene. This CDR3 contains 11 residues. CDR1 and CDR2 (germline): MDHEN, SYDVKM. Deletions cut 5 bases from V and 12 bases from J, with 13 bases between. The CDR3 is CASSLPYRTFF. The CDR3 DNA sequence: TGTGCCAGCAGTCTCCCATATAGGACTTTCTTT.

This clonotype was observed many times. This chain joins TRBV20-1 and TRBJ2-2, with 7 bases lining up with TRBD1. The CDR3 contains 17 residues. V lost 0 bases and J lost 0; bases outside the gene matches: 7. The germline V gene has CDR1 DFQATT and CDR2 SNEGSKA (reference sequence). CDR3 sequence: CSARDRRTGANTGELFF. The CDR3 DNA is TGCAGTGCTAGAGATAGGAGGACAGGCGCGAACACCGGGGAGCTGTTTTTT.

Regarding this clonotype: Compared with germline, one end of the junction differs, possibly owing to a read error. The chain has TRBV10-3 and TRBJ2-7; 9 bases agree with TRBD2. In germline, CDR1 is ENHRY, CDR2 SYGVKD. CDR3 length equals 13 residues. CDR3 protein: CVISEWTSDEQYF. The CDR3, as DNA: TGTGTCATCAGTGAGTGGACTAGCGATGAGCAGTACTTC.

The genes are TRBV6-5 and TRBJ2-7, with D maybe TRBD2 (5 bases). Trimming cost V 8 bases and J 3 bases, with 20 bases left between them. The CDR3 contains 15 residues. Germline V gives CDR1 MNHEY, CDR2 SVGAGI. The CDR3, as DNA: TGTGCCAGCGCCAATGTGGGAGTCACTCACTACGAGCAGTACTTC. This gives the protein CASANVGVTHYEQYF.

The count of this clonotype is one. The gene calls are TRBV28 and TRBJ2-3, with 8 nucleotides matching TRBD1. Germline CDR1 is MDHEN and CDR2 is SYDVKM. The CDR3 extends over 16 amino acids. The junction had 12 bases not matched to a gene; V was cut back by 6 bases and J by 4 bases. Here the CDR3 reads CASSHGPGTGADTQYF. DNA of the CDR3: TGTGCCAGCAGCCATGGTCCCGGGACAGGTGCAGATACGCAGTATTTT.

As for this clonotype: One junction end disagrees with the germline gene, perhaps due to a read error. The gene calls are TRBV6-5 and TRBJ2-1; D ambiguous. Germline lookup yields CDR1 MNHEY and CDR2 SVGAGI. This CDR3 region has 12 residues. CDR3 loop: CAISRTNSEHFF. CDR3 sequence (DNA): TGTGCCATCAGTCGGACGAACAGTGAGCATTTCTTC.

This sequence joins TRBV7-9 and TRBJ1-2; possible D gene TRBD1, 6 bases. Trimming removed 6 bases at V and 6 bases at J, with 32 bases between. The CDR3 extends over 19 amino acids. Germline V CDR1 and CDR2: SEHNR, FQNEAQ (reference sequence). CDR3 DNA: TGTGCCAGCAGTTTCCCTTCCCACCTTGGAGGGGGGTTTGAGAATGGCTACACCTTC. Translating it yields CASSFPSHLGGGFENGYTF.

Comment on this clonotype: This may come from a read error, since a much larger clone is one base off. Here the CDR3 DNA reads TGTGCCAGCAGCCCGCGGGGGCAGGACACCTGGGAGCTGTTTTTT. As protein: CASSPRGQDTWELFF. The chain uses TRBV4-2 and TRBJ2-2; TRBD2 is a possible D gene (7 bases). The CDR3 sequence is 15 residues long. Germline V gene data show CDR1 as LGHNA and CDR2 as YNFKEQ.

The J gene is TRBJ2-5, the V gene TRBV11-2; TRBD2 might be the D (5 bases). CDR1 is SGHAT, CDR2 FQNNGV, per germline. The CDR3 runs 13 residues. The CDR3 region has the DNA TGTCCTAGCAGCTCTACACGGGAAGAGACCCAGTACTTC. It is translated as CPSSSTREETQYF.

This clonotype was counted many times. The chain joins TRBV4-3 to TRBJ1-6; D is unresolved. With 0 bases removed from V and 5 bases from J, the gap between germline ends came to 8 bases. Per germline, CDR1 LGHNA and CDR2 YSLEER. This CDR3 has 15 residues. The CDR3 sequence: CASSQDKQNNSPLHF. CDR3 sequence (DNA): TGCGCCAGCAGCCAAGATAAGCAGAATAATTCACCCCTCCACTTT.

To note about this clonotype: A much larger clonotype is one base distant, so this may be a read error. The rearrangement links TRBV20-1 to TRBJ1-6; 9 nucleotides match TRBD1. The CDR3 runs 16 residues. Germline-derived CDR1 and CDR2 are DFQATT and SNEGSKA (reference sequence). The CDR3 loop reads CSTRPGTGYGDSPLHF. CDR3 DNA sequence: TGCAGTACTAGACCCGGGACAGGGTACGGTGATTCACCCCTCCACTTT.

Regarding this clonotype: A read error is possible here, since a much larger clone lies one base away. J is TRBJ2-1 and V is TRBV6-2 or TRBV6-3, with 12 bases identical to TRBD2. This CDR3 is 14 amino acids long. Trimming took 7 bases from V and 11 from J; bases not matched to a gene: 9. Per germline, CDR1 MNHEY and CDR2 SVGEGT. In nucleotides, the CDR3 is TGTGCCAGCAATCCGAGACTAGCGGGAGATCAGCAGTTCTTC. Protein: CASNPRLAGDQQFF.

The chain is built from TRBV5-1 and TRBJ2-4, with D possibly TRBD2 on 6 matching bases. Germline CDR1 and CDR2: SGHRS and YFSETQ. V was trimmed by 0 bases and J by 7 bases, leaving 11 bases between them. The CDR3 is made up of 14 amino acids. In nucleotides, the CDR3 is TGCGCCAGCAGCTTGGACGGTGGGAGGAACATTCAGTACTTC. Amino acid sequence: CASSLDGGRNIQYF.

As concerns this clonotype: The CDR3 ends on some other residue instead of the conserved phenylalanine or tryptophan, so this is likely a read error. V gene TRBV20-1 combines with J gene TRBJ2-1; possibly TRBD2 for D (6 bases). Germline V gene data show CDR1 as DFQATT and CDR2 as SNEGSKA (reference sequence). The length of the CDR3 is 16 residues. This CDR3 reads CSVFRLVQSSYNEQFL. Written as DNA, the CDR3 is TGTAGTGTCTTCAGACTAGTGCAAAGCTCCTACAATGAGCAGTTCCTC.

Worth noting for this clonotype: Its ends do not fully match the called genes, so a read error is possible. The V and J genes are TRBV20-1 and TRBJ2-7; 7 nucleotides match TRBD1. Germline CDR1 DFQATT, CDR2 SNEGSKA (reference sequence). This CDR3 is 16 amino acids long. For the CDR3, the DNA is TGCAGTGGTAGAGATCATCGACAGGGTGCCTCCTACGAGCAGTACTTC. The encoded protein is CSGRDHRQGASYEQYF.

CDR3 sequence reads: CAITQPGGVAEAFF. The CDR3 coding sequence is TGTGCCATCACGCAGCCCGGCGGTGTCGCTGAAGCTTTCTTT. The J gene is TRBJ1-1, the V gene TRBV12-3 or TRBV12-4; D gene ambiguous. V lost 10 bases and J 6 bases, leaving 21 bases between the germline ends. The CDR3 contains 14 residues.

About this clonotype itself: As the CDR3 is not closed by the conserved phenylalanine or tryptophan, this likely results from a read error. The chain uses TRBV5-4 and TRBJ2-5, with 9 bases identical to TRBD2. The CDR3 contains 17 residues. In germline, CDR1 is SGHNT, CDR2 YYREEE (reference sequence). The CDR3 nucleotides read TGTACCAGCAGCTCCGCGCTACTAGCGGGCGCCGGGGGGCCCCAGTACCTC. This encodes CTSSSALLAGAGGPQYL.

In regard to this clonotype: This may come from a read error, since a much larger clone is one base off. This sequence joins TRBV20-1 and TRBJ2-7, with D unresolved. Deletions cut 7 bases from V and 2 bases from J, with 12 bases between. CDR1 is DFQATT and CDR2 is SNEGSKA in the germline V gene (reference sequence). The CDR3 has 12 residues. The CDR3 nucleotides read TGCAGTGTGATGGGCGGCCCCTACGAGCAGTACTTC. This sequence encodes CSVMGGPYEQYF.

V is TRBV7-3 and J is TRBJ2-1; the match to TRBD2 covers 13 bases. V gave up 5 bases and J gave up 7 bases; unmatched junction bases: 5. Germline V gene lookup returns CDR1 SGHTA and CDR2 FQGTGA. This CDR3 is built from 15 residues. CDR3 region: CASSEGLAGINEQFF. In DNA form, the CDR3 reads TGTGCCAGCAGCGAGGGACTAGCGGGGATTAATGAGCAGTTCTTC.